This T cell receptor beta chain was identified during a study of blood T cell repertoires in COVID-19. Study in general: Spain, Italy and the United States supplied samples that represented acute and convalescent COVID-19.

Method: immunoSEQ multiplex PCR; TCRdb's copy keeps in-frame clones and lacks some. Here the sample spans about 240,000 clones, over 80% being singletons. V gave up 2 bases and J gave up 7 bases, with 14 bases separating them. Germline values: CDR1 MNHNY, CDR2 SVGAGI (reference sequence). The CDR3 covers 15 residues. The sample was peripheral blood. The TCR was taken from an older woman with active or convalescent COVID-19. The gene calls are TRBV6-6 and TRBJ1-4; D is possibly TRBD1 (6 bases). CDR3 in amino acids: CASSYSRGWGEKLFF. CDR3 nucleotide sequence: TGTGCCAGCAGTTACAGCAGGGGTTGGGGTGAAAAACTGTTTTTT.